Listed here are 19 T cell receptor beta chains from one sample, sequenced in a study of blood T cell repertoires in COVID-19. Using immunoSEQ multiplex PCR, the repertoire was profiled, and TCRdb retains in-frame clones only, with some absent. The profile shows under 400,000 clones, roughly nine tenths of them singletons. The specimen sequenced was peripheral blood. Receptors were obtained from a woman aged 60-75 years with COVID-19, enrolled during active disease.

The chain has TRBV18 and TRBJ1-3; weak D call: TRBD1 (6 bases). The CDR3 sequence is 17 residues long. V lost 6 bases to trimming and J lost 0 bases, with 18 bases between them. Germline V gene lookup returns CDR1 KGHSH and CDR2 LQKENI. CDR3 loop: CASSQRGQRLSGNTIYF. As DNA, the CDR3 is TGTGCCAGCTCGCAACGAGGACAGCGTCTCTCTGGAAACACCATATATTTT. The full variable domain, its missing parts supplied by reference TRBV18 and TRBJ1-3, is NAGVMQNPRHLVRRRGQEARLRCSPMKGHSHVYWYRQLPEEGLKFMVYLQKENIIDESGMPKERFSAEFPKEGPSILRIQQVVRGDSAAYFCASSQRGQRLSGNTIYFGEGSWLTVV.

The chain joins TRBV7-3 to TRBJ2-5; D possibly corresponds to TRBD2 (6 bases). CDR3 length equals 17 residues. V was clipped by 3 bases and J by 2 bases, with 19 bases between them. Germline assignment: CDR1 SGHTA and CDR2 FQGTGA. CDR3 sequence (DNA): TGTGCCAGCAGCTTCAAGGGGCGGGGTGCAGGGCAAGAGACCCAGTACTTC. Translating gives CASSFKGRGAGQETQYF.

The genes are TRBV30 and TRBJ2-7; 8 bases fit TRBD1. Germline V gene lookup returns CDR1 GTSNPN and CDR2 SVGIG (reference sequence). J gave up 2 bases and V 4 bases, and 4 bases lay outside the gene matches. The CDR3 loop spans 13 amino acids. The CDR3: CAWTLQGAYEQYF. The CDR3 region has the DNA TGTGCCTGGACTCTACAGGGGGCCTACGAGCAGTACTTC.

The V gene is TRBV5-1, the J gene TRBJ2-5; 10 bases line up with TRBD2. This CDR3 has 17 amino acids. V gave up 3 bases and J gave up 2 bases; unmatched junction bases: 10. Germline lookup yields CDR1 SGHRS and CDR2 YFSETQ. The DNA for the CDR3 is TGCGCCAGCAGCTCGCCTAGCGGGGGTCGTAGGCAAGAGACCCAGTACTTC. Amino acids: CASSSPSGGRRQETQYF.

The chain recombines TRBV6-4 with TRBJ1-6, with 10 bases identical to TRBD1. Trimming took 6 bases from V and 10 from J; bases not matched to a gene: 6. The CDR3 covers 14 residues. Germline-derived CDR1 and CDR2 are MRHNA and SNTAGT. CDR3 in DNA: TGTGCCAGCAGCTTGGACAGGGGGGGATCACCCCTCCACTTT. Protein: CASSLDRGGSPLHF.

CDR3 protein: CASSVMGQGTDTQYF. As DNA, the CDR3 is TGTGCCAGCAGCGTAATGGGACAGGGGACAGATACGCAGTATTTT. This sequence joins TRBV9 and TRBJ2-3, with TRBD1 identical over 10 bases. V lost 1 base and J lost 3; bases outside the gene matches: 2. Looked up from germline, CDR1 is SGDLS and CDR2 is YYNGEE. CDR3 length equals 15 residues.

J is TRBJ1-3 and V is TRBV5-8, with D perhaps TRBD1 (5 bases). Looked up from germline, CDR1 is SGHTS and CDR2 is YDEGEE. V was pared by 4 bases and J by 2 bases, with 16 bases between. This CDR3 comprises 16 residues. CDR3 in amino acids: CASSIPSRGTGNTIYF. As DNA, the CDR3 is TGTGCCAGCAGCATACCGAGTAGGGGTACTGGAAACACCATATATTTT. Combining the CDR3 with reference TRBV5-8 and TRBJ1-3 gives the whole variable domain EAGVTQSPTHLIKTRGQQATLRCSPISGHTSVYWYQQALGLGLQFLLWYDEGEERNRGNFPPRFSGRQFPNYSSELNVNALELEDSALYLCASSIPSRGTGNTIYFGEGSWLTVV.

The rearrangement joins TRBV30 to TRBJ2-1; no definite D call. Trimming took off 3 bases at V and 0 bases at J, with 12 bases between the two ends. The CDR3 has 15 residues. Germline-derived CDR1 and CDR2 are GTSNPN and SVGIG (reference sequence). CDR3 sequence: CAWRETLSSYNEQFF. The CDR3 DNA sequence: TGTGCCTGGAGGGAGACCTTGAGCTCCTACAATGAGCAGTTCTTC.

V and J are TRBV4-1 and TRBJ2-1; the D gene is possibly TRBD2 (6 bases). The germline V and J ends were trimmed by 1 base and 4 bases, with 11 bases remaining between them. Looked up from germline, CDR1 is MGHRA and CDR2 is YSYEKL. The CDR3 consists of 15 residues. CDR3 residues: CASSQALGGYNEQFF. CDR3 nucleotides: TGCGCCAGCAGCCAAGCCCTCGGGGGATACAATGAGCAGTTCTTC.

The rearrangement links TRBV19 to TRBJ1-2, with 7 bases fitting TRBD1. The V gene end was trimmed by 3 bases and the J gene end by 1 base; junction bases not matched to a gene: 5. The CDR3 runs 15 residues. The germline gives CDR1 LNHDA, CDR2 SQIVND (reference sequence). The CDR3 is CASSIRDSVNYGYTF. The DNA of the CDR3 is TGTGCCAGTAGTATCCGGGACAGTGTTAACTATGGCTACACCTTC.

The rearrangement uses TRBV3-1 (or the pseudogene TRBV3-2) and TRBJ2-1, with 7 bases matching TRBD1. Germline trimming cut 1 base from V and 8 bases from J; bases unmatched to any gene: 11. Germline values: CDR1 LGHDT, CDR2 YNNKEL (reference sequence). The CDR3 runs 16 residues. DNA of the CDR3: TGTGCCAGCAGCCAAGTCTGGGACAGCCCTACGGATGAGCAGTTCTTC. Its translation: CASSQVWDSPTDEQFF.

The chain couples TRBV29-1 to TRBJ2-5; 11 positions match TRBD2. With V trimmed by 3 bases and J by 2 bases, 5 bases remained unmatched. Germline values: CDR1 SQVTM, CDR2 ANQGSEA. CDR3 size: 15 residues. The CDR3 nucleotides read TGCAGCGTTGAGCCTAGCGGGAGGAGACAAGAGACCCAGTACTTC. Translating it yields CSVEPSGRRQETQYF.

The chain recombines TRBV19 with TRBJ1-2; 7 positions agree with TRBD1. The CDR3 sequence is 15 residues long. Germline V gene sequence: CDR1 LNHDA, CDR2 SQIVND (reference sequence). Losses at the gene ends were 7 bases for V and 7 bases for J; bases not matched to a gene: 15. CDR3 loop: CASTWTGTDVGGYTF. The CDR3 DNA sequence: TGTGCCAGTACGTGGACCGGGACAGATGTCGGTGGCTACACCTTC.

This chain connects TRBV5-8 to TRBJ1-1, with 8 bases lining up with TRBD1. Germline V gives CDR1 SGHTS, CDR2 YDEGEE. Unmatched junction bases numbered 10, after V lost 0 bases and J lost 3 bases. This CDR3 is built from 17 residues. The CDR3 loop is CASSLALGQGGHTEAFF. In DNA form, the CDR3 reads TGTGCCAGCAGCTTGGCGCTAGGACAGGGAGGTCACACTGAAGCTTTCTTT.

The V call is TRBV19, the J call TRBJ2-3, with 7 nucleotides matching TRBD1. The CDR3 is made up of 14 amino acids. The germline gives CDR1 LNHDA, CDR2 SQIVND (reference sequence). J was trimmed by 0 bases and V by 7 bases; bases with no gene match: 4. CDR3 in amino acids: CASTTGPSTDTQYF. The CDR3 nucleotides are TGTGCCAGTACGACAGGGCCAAGCACAGATACGCAGTATTTT.

The rearrangement joins TRBV2 to TRBJ1-1; 7 positions agree with TRBD1. This CDR3 spans 13 amino acids. Germline CDR1 is SNHLY and CDR2 is FYNNEI. J was trimmed by 5 bases and V by 9 bases; bases with no gene match: 9. Here the CDR3 DNA reads TGTGCCAGTAGACAGGGCTTTGGGACTGAAGCTTTCTTT. This codes for CASRQGFGTEAFF.

This sequence joins TRBV7-2 and TRBJ2-1; 10 nucleotides line up with TRBD2. J was trimmed by 6 bases and V by 3 bases; bases with no gene match: 8. This CDR3 contains 16 residues. Germline V lookup: CDR1 SGHTA, CDR2 FQGNSA. CDR3 nucleotides: TGTGCCAGCAGCTTGCTATCCTTAGCGGGGGGCAATGAGCAGTTCTTC. Amino acid sequence: CASSLLSLAGGNEQFF.

The chain carries TRBV19 and TRBJ1-5; 8 bases fit TRBD1. Looked up from germline, CDR1 is LNHDA and CDR2 is SQIVND (reference sequence). The length of the CDR3 is 16 residues. With 7 bases clipped from V and 1 base from J, the junction kept 9 bases outside the gene matches. The CDR3, as DNA: TGTGCCAGTACATATATGACAGGGGTCAGCAATCAGCCCCAGCATTTT. Translated: CASTYMTGVSNQPQHF. Full variable domain (missing parts from reference TRBV19 and TRBJ1-5): DGGITQSPKYLFRKEGQNVTLSCEQNLNHDAMYWYRQDPGQGLRLIYYSQIVNDFQKGDIAEGYSVSREKKESFPLTVTSAQKNPTAFYLCASTYMTGVSNQPQHFGDGTRLSIL.

The gene calls are TRBV7-9 and TRBJ1-1; D uncertain. The CDR3 is made up of 14 amino acids. Germline V CDR1 and CDR2: SEHNR, FQNEAQ (reference sequence). Deletions cut 3 bases from V and 2 bases from J, with 10 bases between. The CDR3 coding sequence is TGTGCCAGCAGCTTCGGGCGGGGAAACACTGAAGCTTTCTTT. Protein: CASSFGRGNTEAFF.